This T cell receptor (beta chain) originates from a study of CXCR3-negative and CXCR3-positive naive CD8 T cells. Overall study results and limits: In both naive subsets diversity was comparably high, whereas memory CD8+ cells showed much lower diversity. Similar TRBV-TRBJ gene usage was seen in naive CXCR3-negative and CXCR3-positive cells, but not in memory cells. Most assays used freshly isolated PBMCs, as cryopreservation partially reduced CXCR3. Naive subsets showed comparable surface CD5, and TCR interaction strength was also inferred from TRB CDR3 physicochemistry.

CDR1 and CDR2 from the germline V gene are SQVTM and ANQGSEA. CDR3 length: 11 residues. Note on this clonotype: The antigen is unknown.

cDNA libraries for TRB were generated by 5' RACE incorporating UMI labels. Using the 5' RACE reads, TCRdb records one entry per CDR3 protein without DNA. Its table records over 45,000 distinct CDR3 sequences. This TCR came from a human donor in good health. Some clones in this sample may be carry-over from other donors' samples. The chain links TRBV29-1 to TRBJ1-2. The specimen was memory CD8+ T cells from blood. CDR3 residues: CSVETGYGYTF.